This T cell receptor (beta chain) was documented in a study of T cells in Graves' hyperthyroidism and ophthalmopathy. Amplification of TCR beta CDR3 regions was performed using RNA transcripts as template. With the HTBI primer set, the TCR CDR3 went through a first round of RT-PCR. TCRdb processed the multiplex PCR reads anew with MiXCR; each CDR3 protein has one entry. The sample includes 250,000 to 400,000 distinct CDR3 sequences, roughly an eighth seen only once; the top ten take 34%. Germline V gene sequence: CDR1 DFQATT, CDR2 SNEGSKA (reference sequence). This CDR3 has 12 amino acids. Trimming removed 1 base from V and 5 bases from J, with 8 bases in between. For this clonotype: Its antigen is not identified.

Notes on the study in general: Most thyroid clonotypes with frequency above 0.001 were detected in blood.

The V call is TRBV20-1, the J call TRBJ1-1; D is unresolved. This TCR was sampled from a woman in her thirties or forties with Graves' ophthalmopathy. The specimen was blood. CDR3 nucleotide sequence: TGCAGTGCTAGAGCGAAGACGACTGAAGCTTTCTTT. It encodes CSARAKTTEAFF.